This T cell receptor (beta chain) comes out of a study of OX40 agonist ivuxolimab in advanced cancers. Study-level findings and limits: Those patients achieving a partial response at 0.1-3.0 mg/kg showed among the lowest clonal expansion. Dosing at 0.1 to 3.0 mg/kg was accompanied by clonal expansion of CD4+ and CD8+ blood T cells by week 6. CD8+ T cells averaged more expanded clones than CD4+.

On this clone itself: Its antigen is as yet unknown.

The CDR3 runs to 12 residues. Germline values: CDR1 ENHRY, CDR2 SYGVKD. The V and J ends lost 10 bases and 2 bases, in that order; junction bases with no gene match: 3. Peripheral blood came from all dose cohorts at three timepoints. The method was immunoSEQ multiplex PCR; TCRdb's version includes in-frame clones alone and lacks a portion of them. The data show 72,000 or so clones, 84% seen once. The input for sequencing was CD4+ or CD8+ T cells sorted from blood, taken in a trial of the OX40 agonist ivuxolimab. This chain uses TRBV10-3 with TRBJ2-7; 9 bases map to TRBD1. The clonotype was recovered from an adult with an advanced solid tumor such as melanoma, head and neck, liver or kidney cancer. The chain's CDR3 is CASGQGTYEQYV. The CDR3 DNA follows: TGTGCCAGCGGACAGGGGACCTACGAGCAGTACGTC.